A selection of T cell receptor beta chains follows, all from one sample in a study of regulatory T cells in long-lasting Graves disease. MiXCR was run by TCRdb on the multiplex PCR reads, yielding one entry per CDR3 protein. Of 350,000 to 500,000 distinct CDR3 sequences in the sample, roughly a fifth were seen once. This specimen was peripheral blood mononuclear cells (PBMCs), taken when the disease was refractory, from a patient treated with antithyroid drugs. Every receptor here comes from a female donor with Graves disease. The CDR3 runs from the conserved cysteine through the conserved F or W. D genes are given only for firm matches. For some rows the clone size is stated as once, few or many, or as a class when expanded; others skip it.

j_gene,abundance,d_gene,v_gene,CDR3nt,CDR3aa
TRBJ2-1,NA,TRBD2,TRBV7-2,TGTGCCAGCAGCTTAGCTAGCGGGAGGGCCAATGAGCAGTTCTTC,CASSLASGRANEQFF
TRBJ1-1,many,NA,TRBV3-1,TGTGCCAGCAGTGACAGTTCCTCCGCCACTGAAGCTTTCTTT,CASSDSSSATEAFF
TRBJ2-1,NA,TRBD2,TRBV28,TGTGCCAGCAGTGCCGGGACTAGCGGGACGAGGAATGAGCAGTTCTTC,CASSAGTSGTRNEQFF
TRBJ2-7,NA,TRBD1,TRBV7-9,TGTGCCAGCAGCCAAGTTTGGGACAGCTCCTACGAGCAGTACTTC,CASSQVWDSSYEQYF
TRBJ1-5,many,NA,TRBV28,TGTGCCAGCAGTTTCCCAGGGAGCCAGCCCCAGCATTTT,CASSFPGSQPQHF
TRBJ2-4,few,TRBD2,TRBV5-6,TGTGCCAGCAGCTTGGGGGGGGGGATTCAGTACTTC,CASSLGGGIQYF
TRBJ1-1,few,NA,TRBV28,TGTGCCAGCAGTTTAACCCTAACTGAAGCTTTCTTT,CASSLTLTEAFF
TRBJ2-7,many,TRBD2,TRBV3-1,TGTGCCAGCAGCTCCTATCTCGCGGGAGGACGAGAGCAGTACTTC,CASSSYLAGGREQYF
TRBJ2-2,NA,TRBD1,TRBV20-1,TGCAGTGCTACCCCGACAGGGCGATCCGGGGAGCTGTTTTTT,CSATPTGRSGELFF
TRBJ1-5,many,NA,TRBV28,TGTGCCAGCAGTTTGATGGGGGGAGGGAACAATCAGCCCCAGCATTTT,CASSLMGGGNNQPQHF
TRBJ2-3,NA,NA,TRBV28,TGTGCCAGCAGTGCCCGACCGGGCACAGATACGCAGTATTTT,CASSARPGTDTQYF
TRBJ2-5,many,TRBD2,TRBV2,TGTGCCAGCAGTTCTCTAGCGGGAGAGCCTCAAGAGACCCAGTACTTC,CASSSLAGEPQETQYF
TRBJ2-2,NA,TRBD1,TRBV20-1,TGCAGTGCAGGGGGCCCTACCGGGGAGCTGTTTTTT,CSAGGPTGELFF
TRBJ2-5,many,NA,TRBV7-3,TGTGCCAGCAGCTTCTACGGTAGGGCTGGAGAGACCCAGTACTTC,CASSFYGRAGETQYF
TRBJ2-1,NA,TRBD2,TRBV4-1,TGCGCCAGCAGCCAAGTTCGAGGACTAGCGGGAGTTGGGGATGAGCAGTTCTTC,CASSQVRGLAGVGDEQFF
TRBJ1-1,many,NA,TRBV28,TGTGCCAGCAGTTTCCAATCAGGGAAGAACACTGAAGCTTTCTTT,CASSFQSGKNTEAFF
TRBJ1-1,many,NA,TRBV12-3/TRBV12-4,TGTGCCAGCAGCTTACTGGGTGGGAACACTGAAGCTTTCTTT,CASSLLGGNTEAFF
TRBJ2-4,many,TRBD1,TRBV28,TGTGCCAGCACCCCCAGACAGGGTAGTTTTAACATTCAGTACTTC,CASTPRQGSFNIQYF
TRBJ2-5,NA,NA,TRBV5-1,TGTGCCAACAGCTTGGGTGGGGGAGAGACCCAGTACTTC,CANSLGGGETQYF
TRBJ2-5,many,TRBD1,TRBV2,TGTGCCAGCAGTGAAAGGACAGGGGAATTCCAAGAGACCCAGTACTTC,CASSERTGEFQETQYF
TRBJ1-1,many,NA,TRBV15,TGTGCCACCAGCAAAGGGGTTGGGGCCGTGAACACTGAAGCTTTCTTT,CATSKGVGAVNTEAFF
TRBJ2-7,many,TRBD1,TRBV28,TGTGCCAGCAGTTCGACAGGGTGGGGAGCCCTCCACGAGCAGTACTTC,CASSSTGWGALHEQYF
TRBJ1-4,NA,NA,TRBV5-1,TGCGCCAGCAGCTTTGGTGGGAGTGATGAAAAACTGTTTTTT,CASSFGGSDEKLFF
TRBJ1-3,few,NA,TRBV12-3/TRBV12-4,TGTGCCAGCAGTTTCAGACAGAACGGAAACACCATATATTTT,CASSFRQNGNTIYF
TRBJ2-2,NA,TRBD2,TRBV9,TGTGCCAGCAGCGCAACGGGACTAGATAACGGGGAGCTGTTTTTT,CASSATGLDNGELFF
TRBJ2-3,NA,TRBD2,TRBV20-1,TGCAGTGCCCCACAGGCTAGCGGAAGCACAGATACGCAGTATTTT,CSAPQASGSTDTQYF
TRBJ2-5,many,TRBD2,TRBV10-3,TGTGCCATCAGTGAGAAGGCTAGCGGAGAGGGGGAGACCCAGTACTTC,CAISEKASGEGETQYF
TRBJ1-1,few,TRBD1,TRBV3-1,TGTGCCAGCAGCCAAGGGGCAGGGGGAGCTGAAGCTTTCTTT,CASSQGAGGAEAFF
TRBJ1-4,few,TRBD1,TRBV4-1,TGCGCCAGCAGCCAAAGCGGGACAGGGGAGGAAAAACTGTTTTTT,CASSQSGTGEEKLFF
TRBJ2-7,NA,TRBD2,TRBV25-1,TGTGCCAGCAGTGAATATGAAGGCAAGCGGGAGGGTCCGAAAATATCCTACGAGCAGTACTTC,CASSEYEGKREGPKISYEQYF
TRBJ2-7,many,TRBD1,TRBV28,TGTGCCAGCAGGGAAAACAGGGGAATCTCCTACGAGCAGTACTTC,CASRENRGISYEQYF
TRBJ2-7,NA,TRBD2,TRBV19,TGTGCCAGTAGTATCCAGCGGGAGGCCGACGAGCAGTACTTC,CASSIQREADEQYF
TRBJ2-1,NA,TRBD2,TRBV11-2,TGTGCCAGCAGCCTCGGGGCTAGCGGGATGCCCTACAATGAGCAGTTCTTC,CASSLGASGMPYNEQFF
TRBJ1-1,NA,NA,TRBV30,TGTGCCTGGAGTCTTGGAAAGCGAACTGAAGCTTTCTTT,CAWSLGKRTEAFF
TRBJ2-5,NA,NA,TRBV30,TGTGCCTGGCGCCCCCCATGGGACTCCTCCCGGCAGACCCAGTACTTC,CAWRPPWDSSRQTQYF
TRBJ2-7,NA,TRBD2,TRBV7-9,TGTGCCAGCAGCTTACAGAGCGGGAGGGGTTCGTACGAGCAGTACTTC,CASSLQSGRGSYEQYF
TRBJ2-7,NA,TRBD2,TRBV3-1,TGTGCCAGCAGCCGCACGTCCTGGGGGGGTTACGAGCAGGACTTC,CASSRTSWGGYEQDF
TRBJ2-4,many,NA,TRBV7-8,TGTGCCAGCAGCTTATTCCCAATATCCAAAAACATTCAGTACTTC,CASSLFPISKNIQYF